This T cell receptor (beta chain) appears in the sequencing data of a study of cytomegalovirus exposure and HLA in healthy donors. Study outcomes and limitations: In vitro checks showed that a few CMV-associated chains really do target CMV antigens. Whilst most TCR sequences proved rare, a subset of public TCRs occurred across many donors.

The study drew the donors from its approximately 120-subject validation cohort, separate from the approximately 700-subject first cohort. As regards this clone: Its antigen remains unidentified.

Sequenced by immunoSEQ multiplex PCR; TCRdb stores in-frame clones only, minus some. The sample shows 150,000 to 200,000 clones, 75% to 90% of them seen only once. The V gene lost 6 bases and the J gene lost 12 bases, with 24 bases spanning the gap. The germline V gene has CDR1 MNHEY and CDR2 SMNVEV (reference sequence). CDR3 size: 15 residues. The sequenced sample consisted of PBMCs. The V and J genes are TRBV27 and TRBJ1-5; TRBD1 is a possible D gene (6 bases). The clonotype was recovered from a young man in good health and CMV-seropositive. The CDR3: CASRGFAGGQEDQHF. The CDR3 DNA is TGTGCCAGCAGGGGCTTTGCGGGGGGCCAGGAGGACCAGCATTTT.